This TCR beta chain stems from a study of blood T cell repertoires in COVID-19. Study-level information: There were acute and convalescent COVID-19 samples, and they came from the United States, Italy and Spain. From T cells, B-cell-depleted T cells, or PBMCs came the material, which was cDNA or gDNA.

Original analysis: Reference gene primers were amplified, and this amplification served to estimate nucleated cell counts. TCRdb's table, derived via immunoSEQ multiplex PCR, lists solely in-frame clones and lacks some. V and J calls and clone size are those listed in that table; D and trimming were worked out from the DNA. The sample contains 100,000 to 150,000 clones, 87% of which appear only once. Material: peripheral blood. The source is a woman aged 65 to 85 with acute or convalescent COVID-19.

CDR3 amino acids: CAWRRDTQKLFF. The CDR3 DNA reads TGTGCCTGGAGAAGGGACACTCAGAAACTGTTTTTT. The chain is built from TRBV30 and TRBJ1-4, with D possibly TRBD1 on 6 matching bases. This CDR3 spans 12 amino acids. Trimming took 3 bases from V and 11 from J, leaving 13 bases between them. Looked up from germline, CDR1 is GTSNPN and CDR2 is SVGIG (reference sequence).